This T cell receptor beta chain was recovered during a study of cytomegalovirus exposure and HLA in healthy donors (dated by TCRdb to 2016 to 2017). With respect to the entire study: According to an earlier analysis of a few hundred of the donors, about 179 million T cells yielded roughly 110 million unique TCR beta sequences and about 280 Gb of sequence data. Approximately 310 gigabases of sequencing data and tens of millions of unique TCR sequences were included in an early release covering around 600 HLA-typed donors. The genetic ancestry cluster associated with self-reported Caucasian donors included about 84% of the roughly 380 genotyped donors. The aim of the study was to test whether cataloging public T cell receptors could identify signatures of past pathogen exposure. The study profiled the T cell repertoires of hundreds of subjects by immunosequencing and related them to cytomegalovirus serostatus. Along with the approximately 700-subject first cohort, a separate validation cohort of over a hundred different subjects was used. High-throughput TCR immunosequencing, statistical association of individual TCRs with disease status, and machine learning were combined to predict cytomegalovirus infection status. A later analysis re-analyzed previously published TCR beta repertoires from roughly 600 donors and added high-resolution HLA genotyping to study TCR occurrence patterns. Rather than using new phenotypic data, the later analysis identified candidate immune exposures from TCR beta sequences and from how often those sequences occurred across donors. An earlier analysis of fewer than 750 of the donors used high-throughput TCR beta sequencing to judge whether each TCR beta V gene segment behaved as functional or pseudogenic. Donor age, sex, ethnicity and CMV serostatus were compiled together with the repertoire data. In a later genetic analysis, genome-wide SNP genotypes for about 60% of the 666 donors were used, and that subset was treated as a discovery cohort. Every repertoire in the discovery cohort had been generated on one and the same sequencing platform. Class I and class II HLA loci were covered by the typing at four-digit resolution. Typing coverage differed by locus: A, B, C, DRB1 and DQB1 were typed in roughly 629-640 donors, DQA1 in about 510, DPA1 in around 600, and DPB1 in 450 to 480. Because of strong linkage in the cohort, 4 to 6 DR-DQ haplotypes were treated as single units for association and clustering. Among around 400 genotyped donors of the cohort, an average of roughly 230,000 unique TCR beta nucleotide sequences was sequenced per donor, of which 15% to 20% were non-productive.

The cohort was made up of roughly 670 healthy bone marrow donors. At the time of sampling, every cohort member was nominally healthy, though immune exposures that went unrecorded were likely present. The donor was CMV seronegative and belonged to the group of 352 seronegative cohort members. A peripheral blood sample was provided by each donor, and peripheral blood mononuclear cells were used for TCR beta sequencing. The Qiagen DNeasy Blood Extraction Kit was used to extract genomic DNA from the blood cell samples. About this clone: It lacks a known antigen.

The full study reports these points: A cluster of highly shared sequence variants was judged likely to be a technical artifact of the sequencing pipeline. The only immune exposure information available for the cohort was CMV serostatus. V-gene and J-gene trimming of TCR beta chains was associated with a missense DCLRE1C variant in a later genetic analysis, and the association was replicated in an independent cohort. A total of 150 or so TCR beta chains were listed by the study as associated with cytomegalovirus. Because counts were too low, around 17 rarely observed V segments, including chromosome 9 orphons, were left out of the earlier analysis of a few hundred of the donors. A later analysis associated around 16,000 TCR beta sequences with specific HLA alleles at a false discovery rate of 0.05. According to a later analysis, parvovirus B19, influenza, CMV and Epstein-Barr virus appeared linked to several top co-occurrence clusters. Because HLA typing was missing for some donors at each locus, association tests included only the typed subset. The classifier was reported to diagnose cytomegalovirus status with high specificity and sensitivity in both the original and validation cohorts. According to the authors, the approach could potentially be generalized to other disease states and immunological phenotypes. Linkage disequilibrium might explain the correlated functional status among segregating V segments, but an unknown experimental factor could not be ruled out. In vitro tests confirmed that a few of the cytomegalovirus-associated TCR beta chains recognize cytomegalovirus antigens. When HLA alleles, especially DR and DQ, strongly co-occurred, TCR associations were difficult to assign to individual alleles. An earlier analysis of 587 of the donors showed that most TCR beta V segments appeared in productive rearrangements either about 87% or about 30% of the time, which broadly matched IMGT annotations. Some IMGT-functional V segments, including TRBV6-2 and TRBV6-3, could not be told apart with the 87-base-pair reads, so those segments were excluded. This cohort had only TCR beta chains sequenced, and the lack of alpha or paired-chain data limited which features could be detected. Compared with equally common non-associated chains, HLA-associated TCR beta chains in a later analysis were more clonally expanded and had lower generation probabilities. According to a later analysis, TCR association rates differed among HLA loci, with DRB1 alleles showing the most associated TCRs and HLA-C alleles showing the fewest. According to a later analysis, most CMV-associated TCR beta chains appeared to be HLA-restricted, and the HLA associations seemed to be driven largely by CMV exposure. According to a later genetic analysis, donors in an Asian-associated ancestry cluster had fewer N-insertions in productive TCRs than the roughly 700-donor mean. Most TCR sequences were observed very rarely across donors, whereas some public TCRs were present in many individuals. A further reported finding was that TCR beta sequences accurately predicted the HLA-A and HLA-B alleles for most subjects in the first cohort. The presence/absence analyses assumed that sequencing depth was roughly uniform across donors, and that assumption may not be true.

The library was prepared using the immunoSEQ multiplex PCR assay. A mixture of 60 forward primers for TCR Vbeta segments and 13 reverse primers for TCR Jbeta segments was used in the multiplex PCR. Amplification of the CDR3 region of rearranged TCR beta genes was performed with a multiplex PCR assay on genomic DNA. On the Illumina HiSeq System, the amplified TCR beta libraries were sequenced as 87-base-pair reads. In the original analysis: A later analysis counted about 76 million unique TCR beta chains across the approximately 700 repertoires, and roughly 10 million of these chains were shared by at least two donors. Raw reads were error-corrected and collapsed into unique sequences by a nearest-neighbor algorithm in which closely related sequences were merged to remove PCR and sequencing errors. Alignment of CDR3 sequences to IMGT reference sequences was used to assign V, D and J gene segments. For a sequence to be retained, at least a six-nucleotide match to both a V gene segment and a J gene segment was required. Rearrangements were called productive when the CDR3 lacked stop codons and stayed in frame with V and J; all others were non-productive. Following IMGT convention, CDR3 was defined as the stretch from the second conserved V-encoded cysteine up to the conserved J-encoded phenylalanine. The earlier analysis of some 580 of the donors excluded any sequence lacking an unambiguous match to a single V gene segment. In an earlier analysis of roughly 600 of the donors, a V segment was called functional when productive rearrangements were above 56.7%, and segregating when the standard deviation between donors exceeded 5%. A statistical classification framework was built for diagnosing cytomegalovirus status from the catalog of TCR beta chain sequences. A later analysis assigned V and J genes by comparing TCR nucleotide sequences with IMGT/GENE-DB human TR gene sequences. A later analysis assigned CDR3 sequences and most-parsimonious VDJ recombination scenarios with the TCRdist pipeline. In a later analysis, every TCR beta chain was defined by the combination of its CDR3 amino acid sequence and its V-gene family, and reads without a unique V-gene family were dropped. To address suspected cross-contamination and a sequencing artifact, a later analysis removed roughly 580 highly shared, low-generation-probability nucleotide sequences. In a later analysis, a clonal expansion index for each public chain was calculated from normalized within-repertoire ranks of inferred template counts. A later analysis computed generation probabilities with a VDJ recombination model fitted to out-of-frame rearrangements, and checked the results against IGoR. A later analysis scored TCR-TCR, TCR-HLA and TCR-CMV co-occurrence with hypergeometric tests, applying a repertoire-size bias correction to TCR pairs. False discovery rates were estimated in a later analysis by permuting HLA or CMV assignments 20 times. A later analysis grouped co-occurring TCRs with DBSCAN, adding TCRdist sequence similarity when clustering within HLA-allele-positive subsets. Repertoires with fewer than 30,000 or more than 120,000 public chains, plus five repertoires with anomalous nucleotide sharing, were excluded from co-occurrence clustering. The source is immuneACCESS, and TCRdb retained only in-frame sequences with V and J called. Part of the clones is not carried over; for the studies checked, unresolved V genes explain less than half of this, and the remainder is unexplained. The DNA was the basis for D and trimming; V, J and clone size are from that table. The table for this sample lists roughly 100,000 clones. About 0.59% of the sample is held by the ten biggest clonotypes.

CDR1 is given as MNHNS and CDR2 as SASEGT, both from the germline V gene. Germline trimming amounts to 5 bases on V and 6 bases on J, with 8 as the count of junction bases outside the gene matches. CDR3 length: 15 amino acids, cysteine to phenylalanine. The read is trimmed to its CDR3 DNA, 45 bases read in frame from base 1. This sequence originates from a man aged 45 to 65 in good health and CMV-seronegative. The sequence is built from TRBV6-1 and TRBJ2-1; 9 central nucleotides agree with TRBD2. What was sequenced was PBMCs. The DNA sequence is as follows: TGTGCCAGCAGTTTCCGGACTAGCGTGCTCAATGAGCAGTTCTTC. The translation is CASSFRTSVLNEQFF.